The present T cell receptor (beta chain) was sequenced within a study of T cell responses to AZD1222 COVID-19 vaccine. Broader study findings: Just a handful of people given AZD1222 tested seropositive at baseline. Females made up more of the donors, who were largely white British, and clonal diversity may have come out too low. Spike-specific TCR breadth and depth both grew after two AZD1222 doses. Spike-spanning, vaccine-associated CD4 TCRs were dominant at 160-218 and 743-854.

Note on this clone: No antigen is known for it.

Sequenced by immunoSEQ multiplex PCR; TCRdb stores in-frame clones only, minus some. The sample gives 150,000 to 200,000 clones, 70% to 90% of which show up once; roughly 4% is in the top ten. The sequence was obtained from an adult who received the MenACWY meningococcal vaccine as a control. This specimen consisted of peripheral blood, obtained 28 days after the second dose of the MenACWY control vaccine.

CDR3 sequence: CASSRGQPRANVLTF. The CDR3 nucleotides are TGTGCCAGCAGCCGGGGACAGCCAAGGGCCAACGTCCTGACTTTC. V gene TRBV6-6 combines with J gene TRBJ2-6, with 7 bases aligning to TRBD1. The J segment lost 5 bases and the V segment lost 6 bases, leaving 7 bases of the junction unmatched. CDR3 length: 15 residues. The V gene's germline CDR1 is MNHNY and CDR2 SVGAGI (reference sequence).